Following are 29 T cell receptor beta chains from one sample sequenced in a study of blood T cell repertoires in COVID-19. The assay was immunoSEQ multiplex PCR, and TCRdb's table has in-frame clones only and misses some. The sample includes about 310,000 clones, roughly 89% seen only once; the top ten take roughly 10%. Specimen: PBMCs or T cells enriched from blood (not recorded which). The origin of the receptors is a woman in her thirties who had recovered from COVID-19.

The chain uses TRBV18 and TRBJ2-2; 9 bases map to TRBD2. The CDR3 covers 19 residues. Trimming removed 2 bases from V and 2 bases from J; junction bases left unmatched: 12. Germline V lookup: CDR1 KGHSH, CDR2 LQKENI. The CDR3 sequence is CASSPGAGRTSANTGELFF. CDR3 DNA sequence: TGTGCCAGCTCACCAGGTGCTGGGAGGACTAGCGCCAACACCGGGGAGCTGTTTTTT.

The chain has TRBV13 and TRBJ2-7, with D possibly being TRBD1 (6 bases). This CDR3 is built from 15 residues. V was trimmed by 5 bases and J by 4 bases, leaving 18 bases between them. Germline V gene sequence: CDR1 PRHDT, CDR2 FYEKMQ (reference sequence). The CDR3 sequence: CASSARGGGHYEQYF. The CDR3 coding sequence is TGTGCCAGCAGCGCCCGTGGGGGCGGGCATTACGAGCAGTACTTC. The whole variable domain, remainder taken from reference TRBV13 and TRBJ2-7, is AAGVIQSPRHLIKEKRETATLKCYPIPRHDTVYWYQQGPGQDPQFLISFYEKMQSDKGSIPDRFSAQQFSDYHSELNMSSLELGDSALYFCASSARGGGHYEQYFGPGTRLTVT.

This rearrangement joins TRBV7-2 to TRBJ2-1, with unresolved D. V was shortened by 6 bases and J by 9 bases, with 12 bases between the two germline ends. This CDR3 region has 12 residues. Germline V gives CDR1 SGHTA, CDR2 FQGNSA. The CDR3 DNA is TGTGCCAGCAGGCCTTCCGGTGGTGAGCAGTTCTTC. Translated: CASRPSGGEQFF.

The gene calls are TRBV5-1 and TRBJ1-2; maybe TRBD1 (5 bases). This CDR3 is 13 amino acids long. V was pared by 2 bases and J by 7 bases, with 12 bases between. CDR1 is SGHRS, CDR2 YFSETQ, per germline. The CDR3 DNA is TGCGCCAGCAGCTTCCAAGGGGCGGCTGGCTACACCTTC. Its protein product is CASSFQGAAGYTF.

Written as DNA, the CDR3 is TGTGCCAGCAACCTAGCAGACGCCGGGGAGCTGTTTTTT. Translated: CASNLADAGELFF. This chain uses TRBV5-4 with TRBJ2-2; D possibly corresponds to TRBD2 (5 bases). The V gene's germline CDR1 is SGHNT and CDR2 YYREEE (reference sequence). Trimming left V 6 bases short and J 6 bases short, with 12 bases between. The CDR3 is 13 residues long. Full variable domain (outside the CDR3, taken from reference TRBV5-4 and TRBJ2-2): ETGVTQSPTHLIKTRGQQVTLRCSSQSGHNTVSWYQQALGQGPQFIFQYYREEENGRGNFPPRFSGLQFPNYSSELNVNALELDDSALYLCASNLADAGELFFGEGSRLTVL.

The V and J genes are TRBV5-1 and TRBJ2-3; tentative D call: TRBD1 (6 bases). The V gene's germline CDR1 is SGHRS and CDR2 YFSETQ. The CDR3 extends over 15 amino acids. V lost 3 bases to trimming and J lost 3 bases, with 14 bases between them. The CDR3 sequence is CASSSTGFGTDTQYF. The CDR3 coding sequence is TGCGCCAGCAGCTCTACAGGGTTCGGAACAGATACGCAGTATTTT.

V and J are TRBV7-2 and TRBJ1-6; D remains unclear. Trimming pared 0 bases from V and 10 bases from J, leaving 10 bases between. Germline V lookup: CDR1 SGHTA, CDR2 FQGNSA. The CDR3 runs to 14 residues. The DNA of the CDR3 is TGTGCCAGCAGCTTAGCGCTTGGAGGCTCACCCCTCCACTTT. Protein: CASSLALGGSPLHF.

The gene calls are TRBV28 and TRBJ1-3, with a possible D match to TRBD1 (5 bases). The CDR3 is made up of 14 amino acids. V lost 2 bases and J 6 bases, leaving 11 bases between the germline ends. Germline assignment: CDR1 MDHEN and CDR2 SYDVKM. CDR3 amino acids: CASSLGTEINTIYF. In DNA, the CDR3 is TGTGCCAGCAGTTTAGGGACTGAAATAAACACCATATATTTT.

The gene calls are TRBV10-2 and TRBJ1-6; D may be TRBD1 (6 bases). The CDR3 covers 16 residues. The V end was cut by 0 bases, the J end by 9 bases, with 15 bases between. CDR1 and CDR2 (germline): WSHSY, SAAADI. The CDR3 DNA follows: TGCGCCAGCAGTGAGTCTAGAGGGGGATCAAGTTCACCCCTCCACTTT. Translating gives CASSESRGGSSSPLHF.

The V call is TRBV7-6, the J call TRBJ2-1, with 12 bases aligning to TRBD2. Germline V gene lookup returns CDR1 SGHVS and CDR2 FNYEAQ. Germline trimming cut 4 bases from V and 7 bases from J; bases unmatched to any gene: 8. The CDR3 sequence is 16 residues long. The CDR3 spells CASSYPSGRAVNEQFF. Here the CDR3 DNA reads TGTGCCAGCAGCTACCCTAGCGGGAGGGCGGTAAATGAGCAGTTCTTC.

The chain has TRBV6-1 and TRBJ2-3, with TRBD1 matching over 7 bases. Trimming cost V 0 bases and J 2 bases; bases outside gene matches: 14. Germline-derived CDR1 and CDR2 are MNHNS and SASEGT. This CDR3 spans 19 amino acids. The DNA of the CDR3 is TGTGCCAGCAGTGAAGCGGGGTTTACCTTCGGGACAGTCACAGATACGCAGTATTTT. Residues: CASSEAGFTFGTVTDTQYF.

CDR3 DNA sequence: TGTGCCAGTAGTATAGATCCCAGGGGCTCCTATGGCTACACCTTC. Translation: CASSIDPRGSYGYTF. The chain recombines TRBV19 with TRBJ1-2; D possibly corresponds to TRBD1 (6 bases). CDR3 length equals 15 residues. Looked up from germline, CDR1 is LNHDA and CDR2 is SQIVND (reference sequence). V shed 0 bases and J shed 4 bases, with 12 bases lying between them.

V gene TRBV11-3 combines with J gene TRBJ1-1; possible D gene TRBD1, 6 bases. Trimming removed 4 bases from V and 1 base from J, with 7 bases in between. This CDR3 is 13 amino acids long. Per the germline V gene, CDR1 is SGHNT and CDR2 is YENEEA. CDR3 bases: TGTGCCAGCAGCTCACAGGGGAACACTGAAGCTTTCTTT. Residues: CASSSQGNTEAFF.

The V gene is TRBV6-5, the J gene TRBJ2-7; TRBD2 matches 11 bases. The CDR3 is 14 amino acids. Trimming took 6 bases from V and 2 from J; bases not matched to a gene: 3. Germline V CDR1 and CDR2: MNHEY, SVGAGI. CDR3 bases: TGTGCCAGCAGCAGACTAGCGGGACCCTACGAGCAGTACTTC. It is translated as CASSRLAGPYEQYF.

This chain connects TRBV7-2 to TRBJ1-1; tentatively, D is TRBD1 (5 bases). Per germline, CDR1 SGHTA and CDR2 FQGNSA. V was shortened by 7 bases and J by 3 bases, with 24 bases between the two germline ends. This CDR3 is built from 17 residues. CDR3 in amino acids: CASTLADEPTVHTEAFF. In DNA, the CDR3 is TGTGCCAGCACCCTGGCGGACGAACCGACAGTGCACACTGAAGCTTTCTTT.

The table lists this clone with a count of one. The CDR3 DNA reads TGTGCCAGCAGCTTAAGGTCTAGCGGGAGGAGCAATGAGCAGTTCTTC. Translation: CASSLRSSGRSNEQFF. This rearrangement joins TRBV7-9 to TRBJ2-1, with TRBD2 matching over 11 bases. The CDR3 consists of 16 residues. Germline V CDR1 and CDR2: SEHNR, FQNEAQ (reference sequence). V was pared by 2 bases and J by 6 bases, with 6 bases of the junction left unmatched.

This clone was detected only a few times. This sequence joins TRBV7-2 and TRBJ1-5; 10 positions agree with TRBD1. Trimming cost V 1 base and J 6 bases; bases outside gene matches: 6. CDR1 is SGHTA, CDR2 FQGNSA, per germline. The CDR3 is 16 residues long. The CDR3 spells CASSLVPGQGLQPQHF. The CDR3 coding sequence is TGTGCCAGCAGCTTAGTCCCGGGACAGGGGCTTCAGCCCCAGCATTTT.

The CDR3 loop is CASSSSDRANTEAFF. CDR3 in DNA: TGTGCCAGCAGCTCCTCCGACAGGGCGAACACTGAAGCTTTCTTT. This rearrangement joins TRBV11-2 to TRBJ1-1; 7 positions match TRBD1. The trim removed 4 bases at V and 1 base at J, leaving 6 bases unmatched. The germline CDR1 and CDR2 sequences are SGHAT and FQNNGV. The CDR3 length is 15 residues. Together with reference TRBV11-2 and TRBJ1-1, the CDR3 gives the full variable domain: EAGVAQSPRYKIIEKRQSVAFWCNPISGHATLYWYQQILGQGPKLLIQFQNNGVVDDSQLPKDRFSAERLKGVDSTLKIQPAKLEDSAVYLCASSSSDRANTEAFFGQGTRLTVV.

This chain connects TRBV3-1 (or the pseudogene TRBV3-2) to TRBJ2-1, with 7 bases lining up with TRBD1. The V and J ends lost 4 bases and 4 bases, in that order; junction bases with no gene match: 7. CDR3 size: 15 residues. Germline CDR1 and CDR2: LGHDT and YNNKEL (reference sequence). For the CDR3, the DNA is TGTGCCAGCAGCCCCTGGAGGACAGGATACAATGAGCAGTTCTTC. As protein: CASSPWRTGYNEQFF.

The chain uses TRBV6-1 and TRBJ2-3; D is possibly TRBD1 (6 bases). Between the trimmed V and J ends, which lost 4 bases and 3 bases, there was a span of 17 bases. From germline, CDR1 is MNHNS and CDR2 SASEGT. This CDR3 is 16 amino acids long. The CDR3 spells CASSGSQGWSTDTQYF. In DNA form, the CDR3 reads TGTGCCAGCAGTGGCTCACAGGGATGGAGTACAGATACGCAGTATTTT.

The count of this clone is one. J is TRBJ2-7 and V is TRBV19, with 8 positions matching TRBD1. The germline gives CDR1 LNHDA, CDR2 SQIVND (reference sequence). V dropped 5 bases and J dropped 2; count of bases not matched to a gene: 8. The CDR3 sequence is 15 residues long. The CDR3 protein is CASSVRTGQAYEQYF. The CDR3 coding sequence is TGTGCCAGTAGTGTGCGCACGGGACAGGCCTACGAGCAGTACTTC. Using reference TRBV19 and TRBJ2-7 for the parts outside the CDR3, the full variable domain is DGGITQSPKYLFRKEGQNVTLSCEQNLNHDAMYWYRQDPGQGLRLIYYSQIVNDFQKGDIAEGYSVSREKKESFPLTVTSAQKNPTAFYLCASSVRTGQAYEQYFGPGTRLTVT.

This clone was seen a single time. The CDR3: CASSPRDRGEQYF. The CDR3 DNA reads as TGTGCCAGCTCACCCCGGGACAGAGGCGAGCAGTACTTC. The chain recombines TRBV18 with TRBJ2-7, with 7 bases that match TRBD1. The germline V gene has CDR1 KGHSH and CDR2 LQKENI. The CDR3 has 13 residues. V was clipped by 3 bases and J by 6 bases; unmatched bases: 5.

The CDR3 sequence is CASSLTGDGNTIYF. The CDR3 DNA reads as TGCGCCAGCAGCTTGACAGGTGACGGAAACACCATATATTTT. V usage is TRBV5-1 and J usage is TRBJ1-3; tentative D call: TRBD1 (5 bases). In germline, CDR1 is SGHRS, CDR2 YFSETQ. The CDR3 totals 14 residues. Between the trimmed V and J ends, which lost 1 base and 4 bases, there was a span of 9 bases.

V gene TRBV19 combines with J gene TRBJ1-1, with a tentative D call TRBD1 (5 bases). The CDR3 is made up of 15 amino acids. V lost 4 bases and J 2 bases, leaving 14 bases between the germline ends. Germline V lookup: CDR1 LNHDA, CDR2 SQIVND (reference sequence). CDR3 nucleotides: TGTGCCAGTAGTAACCCAGGGCGGGGAAACACTGAAGCTTTCTTT. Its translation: CASSNPGRGNTEAFF.

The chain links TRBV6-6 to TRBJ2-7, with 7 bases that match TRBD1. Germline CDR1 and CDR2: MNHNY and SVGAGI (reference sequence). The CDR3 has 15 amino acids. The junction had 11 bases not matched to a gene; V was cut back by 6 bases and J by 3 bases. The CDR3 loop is CASRSSGTAFYEQYF. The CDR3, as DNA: TGTGCCAGCAGGTCCTCCGGGACAGCTTTCTACGAGCAGTACTTC.

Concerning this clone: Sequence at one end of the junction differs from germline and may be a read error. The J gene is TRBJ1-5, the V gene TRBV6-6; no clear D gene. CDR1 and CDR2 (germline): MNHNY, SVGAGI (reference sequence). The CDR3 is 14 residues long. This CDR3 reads CASRYSNSNQPQHF. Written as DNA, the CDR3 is TGTGCCAGCAGATACTCCAATAGCAATCAGCCCCAGCATTTT.

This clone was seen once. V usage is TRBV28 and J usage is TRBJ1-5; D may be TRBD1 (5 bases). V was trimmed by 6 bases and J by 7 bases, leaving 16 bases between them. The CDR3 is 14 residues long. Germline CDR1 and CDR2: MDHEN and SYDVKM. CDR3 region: CASSSGQLNQPQHF. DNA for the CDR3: TGTGCCAGCAGCTCAGGGCAGCTTAACCAGCCCCAGCATTTT.

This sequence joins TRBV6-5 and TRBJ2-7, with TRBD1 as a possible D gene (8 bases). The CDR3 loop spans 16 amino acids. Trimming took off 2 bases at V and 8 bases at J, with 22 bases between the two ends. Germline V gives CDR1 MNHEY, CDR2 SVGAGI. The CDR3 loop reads CASSYLRGDRTIKQYF. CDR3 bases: TGTGCCAGCAGTTACCTTCGGGGGGACAGGACCATCAAGCAGTACTTC.

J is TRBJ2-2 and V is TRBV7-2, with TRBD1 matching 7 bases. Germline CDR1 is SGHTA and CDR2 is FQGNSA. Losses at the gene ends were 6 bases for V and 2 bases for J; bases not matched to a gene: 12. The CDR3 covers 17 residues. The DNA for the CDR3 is TGTGCCAGCAGTAAATTCCCGGGACAGACTAACACCGGGGAGCTGTTTTTT. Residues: CASSKFPGQTNTGELFF.